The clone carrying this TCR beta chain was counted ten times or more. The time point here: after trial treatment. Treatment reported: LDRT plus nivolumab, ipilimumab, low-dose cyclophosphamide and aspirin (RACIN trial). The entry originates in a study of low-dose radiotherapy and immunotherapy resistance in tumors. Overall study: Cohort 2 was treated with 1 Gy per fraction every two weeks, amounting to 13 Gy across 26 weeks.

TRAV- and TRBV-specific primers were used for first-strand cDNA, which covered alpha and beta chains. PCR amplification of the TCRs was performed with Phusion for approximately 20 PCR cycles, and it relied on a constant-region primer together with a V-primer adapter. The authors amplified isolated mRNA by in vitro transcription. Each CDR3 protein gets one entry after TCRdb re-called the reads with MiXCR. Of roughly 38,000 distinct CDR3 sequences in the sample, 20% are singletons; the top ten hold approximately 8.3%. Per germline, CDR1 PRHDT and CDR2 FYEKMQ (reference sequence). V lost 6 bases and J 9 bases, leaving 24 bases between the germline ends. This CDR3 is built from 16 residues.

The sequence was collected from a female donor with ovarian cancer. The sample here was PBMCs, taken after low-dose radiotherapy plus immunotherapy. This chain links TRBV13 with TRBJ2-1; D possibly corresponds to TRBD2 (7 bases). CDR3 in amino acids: CASSEPNPGGQGEQFF. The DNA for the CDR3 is TGTGCCAGCAGTGAACCCAATCCGGGGGGCCAGGGTGAGCAGTTCTTC. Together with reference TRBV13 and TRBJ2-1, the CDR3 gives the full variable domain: AAGVIQSPRHLIKEKRETATLKCYPIPRHDTVYWYQQGPGQDPQFLISFYEKMQSDKGSIPDRFSAQQFSDYHSELNMSSLELGDSALYFCASSEPNPGGQGEQFFGPGTRLTVL.